This TCR beta chain stems from a study of beta chain features in type 1 diabetes. Study-level findings and limits: Across all four CD4+ subsets, people with type 1 diabetes showed modestly shorter TCRB CDR3s. In the patient group, naive, central memory and Treg TCRB repertoires seemed more alike than in the healthy donor group. Reduced insertions and increased deletions marked VDJ junctions in type 1 diabetes patients.

As for this clone: Its antigen is unknown.

In total, each donor contributed a single heparinised blood draw that averaged roughly 100 mL. The germline gives CDR1 MGHRA, CDR2 YSYEKL. Between the trimmed V and J ends, which lost 2 bases and 3 bases, there was a span of 14 bases. This CDR3 has 15 residues. Expressed TCRB transcripts got sequenced, as all isolated RNA was reverse transcribed. About 3.6 million reads was the average for naive, central memory and regulatory T cell samples. Here immunoSEQ multiplex PCR was the method, and the copy in TCRdb shows in-frame clones only, minus some. The sample has about 700,000 clones; 13% are singletons.

The chain carries TRBV4-1 and TRBJ2-7, with D perhaps matching TRBD1 (6 bases). The sequenced sample consisted of naive CD4+ T cells from blood. The sequence came from a man younger than 35 with type 1 diabetes. Written as DNA, the CDR3 is TGCGCCAGCAGCCAACCCCAGCAGGGGCGCTACGAGCAGTACTTC. It specifies CASSQPQQGRYEQYF.